This T cell receptor beta chain was captured in a study of CD8 T cells in ankylosing spondylitis. The CDR3 spans 16 residues. Trimming removed 1 base from V and 9 bases from J, with 16 bases in between. In germline, CDR1 is SGHAT, CDR2 FQNNGV. TCRdb re-analysed the 5' RACE reads in MiXCR, keeping a single row per CDR3 protein. Of fewer than 550,000 distinct CDR3 sequences listed, approximately 5% are singletons. Study-wide results and limits: Disease-linked clones bore a CD8+ phenotype, appearing relatively rarely in peripheral blood. Blood of patients with ankylosing spondylitis appeared to be characterized by a TCR beta motif of eight or nine highly homologous variants.

As concerns this clonotype: Its target is not known.

The TCR comes from a male donor with ankylosing spondylitis. The chain joins TRBV11-2 to TRBJ1-6; perhaps TRBD1 as D (5 bases). The sequencing sample was made of blood, either unsorted or a sorted T cell fraction (not recorded which). This chain's CDR3 is CASSLGGQGSSSPLHF. CDR3 in DNA: TGTGCCAGCAGCTTAGGAGGACAAGGGAGTAGTTCACCCCTCCACTTT. Drawing the rest from reference TRBV11-2 and TRBJ1-6, the complete variable domain is EAGVAQSPRYKIIEKRQSVAFWCNPISGHATLYWYQQILGQGPKLLIQFQNNGVVDDSQLPKDRFSAERLKGVDSTLKIQPAKLEDSAVYLCASSLGGQGSSSPLHFGNGTRLTVT.